These T cell receptor beta chains were read from a single sample in a study of blood T cell repertoires in COVID-19. Repertoires were generated with immunoSEQ multiplex PCR, while TCRdb's copy carries only in-frame clones and drops some. Altogether about 140,000 clones are present, 80% to 90% being singletons, with the ten largest covering approximately 35%. What was sequenced was peripheral blood. The receptors derive from a man aged 50 to 60 who had recovered from COVID-19. CDR3s include the opening cysteine and the closing phenylalanine or tryptophan. Fields, in order: CDR3 DNA, CDR3 protein, clone size, V gene, J gene, D gene, CDR3 length. The D gene is left open where the match is weak. The size field is filled for only some rows; it gives once, few, many or a size class.

TGTGCCAGCAGCTCAACGGGACTGTACGCACTAATGAACACTGAAGCTTTCTTT	CASSSTGLYALMNTEAFF	.	TRBV27	TRBJ1-1	.	18
TGCGCCAGCCGGACCGGACAGGAGTACTATGGCTACACCTTC	CASRTGQEYYGYTF	.	TRBV23-1	TRBJ1-2	TRBD1	14
TGTGCCAGCTCACCGGTCACGACAGTTCCCTACGAGCAGTACTTC	CASSPVTTVPYEQYF	.	TRBV18	TRBJ2-7	.	15
TGTGCCAGCAGCCGTAGACTAGCGGGGGCCAATGCGCAGTATTTT	CASSRRLAGANAQYF	.	TRBV7-9	TRBJ2-3	TRBD2	15
TGTGCCATCAGCCGGAGTCAGTCTAGTGAAAAACTGTTTTTT	CAISRSQSSEKLFF	.	TRBV10-3	TRBJ1-4	.	14
TGTGCCAGTGCCAGGGAGGGCAATCAGCCCCAGCATTTT	CASAREGNQPQHF	.	TRBV19	TRBJ1-5	.	13
TGTGCCAGCAGACAGGGGCAGCCCCAGCATTTT	CASRQGQPQHF	.	TRBV6-5	TRBJ1-5	TRBD1	11
TGTGCCAGCAGCTATTTCCCAGGGGCCACGGGTGAAAAACTGTTTTTT	CASSYFPGATGEKLFF	.	TRBV7-2	TRBJ1-4	.	16
TGTGCCAGCAGCCCCTTCGCGTACAGGGGCACCGGGGAGCTGTTTTTT	CASSPFAYRGTGELFF	.	TRBV9	TRBJ2-2	TRBD1	16
TGCAGCGTGGGGATAGGGTCAGGGAAAGAGACCCAGTACTTC	CSVGIGSGKETQYF	.	TRBV29-1	TRBJ2-5	.	14
TGTGCCAGCTCACCTACTAGCGGGGGCCCGAACAATGAGCAGTTCTTC	CASSPTSGGPNNEQFF	.	TRBV18	TRBJ2-1	TRBD2	16
TGTGCCAGCAGCCCCGCTGGGGACACCTATGGCTACACCTTC	CASSPAGDTYGYTF	.	TRBV3-1/TRBV3-2	TRBJ1-2	.	14
TGTGCCTGGCAGGACAGCCTTAACTATGGCTACACCTTC	CAWQDSLNYGYTF	.	TRBV30	TRBJ1-2	.	13
TGTGCCAGCAGTTTAACAGGGGGTGGTCTCTATGGCTACACCTTC	CASSLTGGGLYGYTF	.	TRBV6-5	TRBJ1-2	TRBD1	15
TGTGCCAGCAGCGTAGGACAGGGGGTAAGCTACACTGAAGCTTTCTTT	CASSVGQGVSYTEAFF	.	TRBV9	TRBJ1-1	TRBD1	16
TGTGCCAGCAGCAAAGGGGGGGCCCGCTCCTACGAGCAGTACTTC	CASSKGGARSYEQYF	.	TRBV6-6	TRBJ2-7	.	15
TGTGCCAGCAGCCAAGTGGCAGGTGCCTATGGCTACACCTTC	CASSQVAGAYGYTF	.	TRBV14	TRBJ1-2	.	14
TGCAGCGTTGAAGATCCCAAGAGGGACTATGGCTACACCTTC	CSVEDPKRDYGYTF	.	TRBV29-1	TRBJ1-2	.	14
TGCGCCAGCAGCCAAGATAGGACTAGCGGGGCCGGCGAGCAGTACTTC	CASSQDRTSGAGEQYF	.	TRBV4-1	TRBJ2-7	TRBD2	16
TGCGCCAGCAAGGCGGGGGTGAGCACAGATACGCAGTATTTT	CASKAGVSTDTQYF	once	TRBV5-1	TRBJ2-3	TRBD2	14
TGTGCCACCAGTGATCAGGGGTTAGGGCTGGAGACCCAGTACTTC	CATSDQGLGLETQYF	.	TRBV24-1	TRBJ2-5	.	15
TGTGCCAGCAGTTTCCGGGGAACGGACACTGAAGCTTTCTTT	CASSFRGTDTEAFF	.	TRBV27	TRBJ1-1	.	14
TGTGCCAGCAGCCAGCGGGTTTCTACCTCTGGAAACACCATATATTTT	CASSQRVSTSGNTIYF	.	TRBV7-2	TRBJ1-3	.	16
TGCAGCGCCAAGGCCCGGCTAGCGGGTGGCTCCTACGAGCAGTACTTC	CSAKARLAGGSYEQYF	.	TRBV29-1	TRBJ2-7	TRBD2	16
TGTGCCAGCAGCTTAGCCAGGGCTGGGGCCAACGTCCTGACTTTC	CASSLARAGANVLTF	.	TRBV7-9	TRBJ2-6	.	15
TGTGCCAGTAGTAATTTAGCGGGGGACCTCTACGATGAGCAGTTCTTC	CASSNLAGDLYDEQFF	.	TRBV19	TRBJ2-1	TRBD2	16
TGTGCCAGCAGCGCCCAGACAGGGAAGGCTAATGAAAAACTGTTTTTT	CASSAQTGKANEKLFF	.	TRBV9	TRBJ1-4	TRBD1	16
TGCGCCAGCAGCCAAGAATATCCCCCGGGTGAGCAGTTCTTC	CASSQEYPPGEQFF	.	TRBV4-1	TRBJ2-1	.	14
TGTGCCAGCACCTCTTCGACTAGCGGGGGGTCCGCGAACACCGGGGAGCTGTTTTTT	CASTSSTSGGSANTGELFF	.	TRBV11-3	TRBJ2-2	TRBD2	19
TGTGCCAGTAGTATTTTGCCCGGGAGGGGTTCCTACAATGAGCAGTTCTTC	CASSILPGRGSYNEQFF	.	TRBV19	TRBJ2-1	TRBD2	17
TGTGCCAGTAGTATGGGCAGGGAATCCTACGAGCAGTACTTC	CASSMGRESYEQYF	.	TRBV19	TRBJ2-7	.	14
TGTGCCAGCTCCGGGGGGGTGACGGCCGGTTGGACCGGGGAGCTGTTTTTT	CASSGGVTAGWTGELFF	once	TRBV5-4	TRBJ2-2	TRBD2	17
TGTGCCAGCAGTTACTCGTTCAGGGGCTCAGATGAAAAACTGTTTTTT	CASSYSFRGSDEKLFF	once	TRBV6-5	TRBJ1-4	.	16
TGTGCCACCAGCAGTTACAGGGGGCTTGTAGCTTTCTTT	CATSSYRGLVAFF	.	TRBV15	TRBJ1-1	TRBD1	13
TGTGCCAGCAGCTTGGCCCCGGGACAGGGGCTGACCCAGCATTTT	CASSLAPGQGLTQHF	.	TRBV5-8	TRBJ1-5	TRBD1	15
TGTGCCAGCAGCTATGGACAGAATGATCAGCCCCAGCATTTT	CASSYGQNDQPQHF	.	TRBV5-6	TRBJ1-5	.	14
TGTGCCAGTAGTAAACAGGGAGTCTACGAGCAGTACTTC	CASSKQGVYEQYF	.	TRBV19	TRBJ2-7	.	13
TGTGCCAGCAGCGGCGGGGACAGAATAACCTCTGGAAACACCATATATTTT	CASSGGDRITSGNTIYF	.	TRBV9	TRBJ1-3	TRBD1	17
TGTGCCAGCAGACATAGCGGATCTAGCACAGATACGCAGTATTTT	CASRHSGSSTDTQYF	.	TRBV6-5	TRBJ2-3	.	15